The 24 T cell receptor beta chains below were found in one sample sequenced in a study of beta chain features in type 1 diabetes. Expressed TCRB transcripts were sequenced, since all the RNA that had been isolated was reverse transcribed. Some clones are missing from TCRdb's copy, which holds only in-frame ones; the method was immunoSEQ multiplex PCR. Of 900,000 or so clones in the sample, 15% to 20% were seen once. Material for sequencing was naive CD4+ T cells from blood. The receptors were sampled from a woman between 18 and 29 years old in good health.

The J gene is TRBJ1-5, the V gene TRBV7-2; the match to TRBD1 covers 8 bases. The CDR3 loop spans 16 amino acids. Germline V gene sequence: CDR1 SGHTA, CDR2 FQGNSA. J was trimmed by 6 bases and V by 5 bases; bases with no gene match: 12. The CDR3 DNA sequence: TGTGCCAGCAGCCGAGTTTACGGACAGGGTGGTCAGCCCCAGCATTTT. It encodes CASSRVYGQGGQPQHF.

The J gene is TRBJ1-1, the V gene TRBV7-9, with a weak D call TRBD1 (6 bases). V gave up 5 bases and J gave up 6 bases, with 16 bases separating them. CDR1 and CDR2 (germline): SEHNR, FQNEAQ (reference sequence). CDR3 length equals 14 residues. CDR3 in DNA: TGTGCCAGCAGCAGCAGCGGGGGGGCCGCTGAAGCTTTCTTT. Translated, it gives CASSSSGGAAEAFF. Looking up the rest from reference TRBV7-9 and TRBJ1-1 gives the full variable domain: DTGVSQNPRHKITKRGQNVTFRCDPISEHNRLYWYRQTLGQGPEFLTYFQNEAQLEKSRLLSDRFSAERPKGSFSTLEIQRTEQGDSAMYLCASSSSGGAAEAFFGQGTRLTVV.

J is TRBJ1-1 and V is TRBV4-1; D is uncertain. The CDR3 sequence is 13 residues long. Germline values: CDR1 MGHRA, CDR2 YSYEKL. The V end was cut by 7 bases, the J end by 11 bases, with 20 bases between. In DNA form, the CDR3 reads TGCGCCAGCAAGACCATCGGGTGGCGGAAGGCTTTCTTT. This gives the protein CASKTIGWRKAFF.

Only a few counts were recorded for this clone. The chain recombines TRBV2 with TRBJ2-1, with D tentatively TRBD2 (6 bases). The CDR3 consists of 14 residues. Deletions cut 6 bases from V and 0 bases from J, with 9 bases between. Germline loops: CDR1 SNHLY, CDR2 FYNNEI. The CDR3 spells CASRAGSSYNEQFF. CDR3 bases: TGTGCCAGCAGAGCCGGGAGCTCCTACAATGAGCAGTTCTTC.

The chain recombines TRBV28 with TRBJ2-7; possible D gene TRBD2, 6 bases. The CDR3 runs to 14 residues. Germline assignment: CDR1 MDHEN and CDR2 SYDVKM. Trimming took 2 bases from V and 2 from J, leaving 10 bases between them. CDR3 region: CASSLGGEPYEQYF. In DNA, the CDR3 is TGTGCCAGCAGTTTAGGCGGGGAGCCCTACGAGCAGTACTTC.

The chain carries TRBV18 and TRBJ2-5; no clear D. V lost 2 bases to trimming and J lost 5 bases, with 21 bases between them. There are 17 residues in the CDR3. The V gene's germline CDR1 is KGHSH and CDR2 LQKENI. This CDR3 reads CASSPTPVRPARETQYF. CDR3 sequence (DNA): TGTGCCAGCTCACCAACCCCCGTCCGTCCGGCTAGGGAGACCCAGTACTTC.

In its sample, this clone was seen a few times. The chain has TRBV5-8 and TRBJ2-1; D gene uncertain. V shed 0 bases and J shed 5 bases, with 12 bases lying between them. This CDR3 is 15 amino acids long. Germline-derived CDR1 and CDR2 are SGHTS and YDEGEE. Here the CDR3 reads CASSLGQRIHNEQFF. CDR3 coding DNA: TGTGCCAGCAGCTTGGGGCAGAGAATACACAATGAGCAGTTCTTC.

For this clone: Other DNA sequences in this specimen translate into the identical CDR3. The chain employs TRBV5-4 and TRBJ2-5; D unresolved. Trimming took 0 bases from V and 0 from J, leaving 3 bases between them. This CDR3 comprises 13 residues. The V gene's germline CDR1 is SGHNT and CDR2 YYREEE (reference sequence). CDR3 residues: CASSLANQETQYF. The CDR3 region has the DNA TGTGCCAGCAGCTTGGCGAACCAAGAGACCCAGTACTTC.

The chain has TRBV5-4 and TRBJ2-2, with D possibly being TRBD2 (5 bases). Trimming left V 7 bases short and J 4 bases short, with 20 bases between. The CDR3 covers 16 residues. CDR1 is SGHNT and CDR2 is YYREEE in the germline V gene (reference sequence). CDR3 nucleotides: TGTGCCAGCGCCCCGGCGGGTGGTACGGGCACCGGGGAGCTGTTTTTT. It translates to CASAPAGGTGTGELFF.

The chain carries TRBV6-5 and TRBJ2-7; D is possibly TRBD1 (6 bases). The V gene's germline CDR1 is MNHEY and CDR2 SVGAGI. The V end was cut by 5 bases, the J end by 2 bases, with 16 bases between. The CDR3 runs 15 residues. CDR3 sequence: CASSRNRDTTYEQYF. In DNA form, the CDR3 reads TGTGCCAGCAGTCGAAACCGGGACACCACCTACGAGCAGTACTTC.

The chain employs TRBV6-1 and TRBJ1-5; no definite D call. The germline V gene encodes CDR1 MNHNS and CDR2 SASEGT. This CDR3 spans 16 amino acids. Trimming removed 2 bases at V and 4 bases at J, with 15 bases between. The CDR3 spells CASSEFLGDWNQPQHF. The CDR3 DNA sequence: TGTGCCAGCAGTGAATTTTTGGGTGATTGGAATCAGCCCCAGCATTTT.

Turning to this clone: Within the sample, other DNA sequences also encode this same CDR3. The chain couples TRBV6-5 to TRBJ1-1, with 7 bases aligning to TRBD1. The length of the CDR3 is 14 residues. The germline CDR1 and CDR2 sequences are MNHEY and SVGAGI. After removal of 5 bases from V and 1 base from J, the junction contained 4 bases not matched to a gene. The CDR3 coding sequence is TGTGCCAGCAGTAGAACAGGGGCGAACACTGAAGCTTTCTTT. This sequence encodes CASSRTGANTEAFF.

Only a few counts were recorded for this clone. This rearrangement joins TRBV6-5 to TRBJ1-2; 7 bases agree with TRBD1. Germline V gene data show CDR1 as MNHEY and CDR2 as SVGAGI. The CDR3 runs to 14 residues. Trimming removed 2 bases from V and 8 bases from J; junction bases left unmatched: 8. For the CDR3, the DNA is TGTGCCAGCAGTTACATCGAGGGGGCGACCGGCTACACCTTC. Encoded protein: CASSYIEGATGYTF.

The CDR3 spells CASSRLAGAPYEQYF. The DNA for the CDR3 is TGTGCCAGCAGCCGACTAGCGGGAGCACCCTACGAGCAGTACTTC. The V and J genes are TRBV6-1 and TRBJ2-7; 12 bases fit TRBD2. The V gene's germline CDR1 is MNHNS and CDR2 SASEGT. This CDR3 has 15 residues. The V gene end was trimmed by 6 bases and the J gene end by 2 bases; junction bases not matched to a gene: 5.

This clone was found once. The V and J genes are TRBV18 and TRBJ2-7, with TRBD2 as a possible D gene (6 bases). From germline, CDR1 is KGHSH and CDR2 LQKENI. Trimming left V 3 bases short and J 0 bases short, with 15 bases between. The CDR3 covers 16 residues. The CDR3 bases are TGTGCCAGCTCACCCGAAAGGGCGGACTACTCCTACGAGCAGTACTTC. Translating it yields CASSPERADYSYEQYF.

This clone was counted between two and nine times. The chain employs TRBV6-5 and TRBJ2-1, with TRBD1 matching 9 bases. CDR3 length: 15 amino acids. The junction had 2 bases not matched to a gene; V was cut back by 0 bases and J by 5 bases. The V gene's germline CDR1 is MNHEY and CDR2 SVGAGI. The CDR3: CASSYSGTGNNEQFF. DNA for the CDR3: TGTGCCAGCAGTTACTCTGGGACAGGGAACAATGAGCAGTTCTTC.

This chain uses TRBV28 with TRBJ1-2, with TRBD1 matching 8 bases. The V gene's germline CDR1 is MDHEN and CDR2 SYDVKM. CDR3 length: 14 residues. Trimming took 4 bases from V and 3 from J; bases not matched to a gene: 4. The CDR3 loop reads CASSYPGGDYGYTF. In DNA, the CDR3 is TGTGCCAGCAGTTATCCAGGGGGCGACTATGGCTACACCTTC.

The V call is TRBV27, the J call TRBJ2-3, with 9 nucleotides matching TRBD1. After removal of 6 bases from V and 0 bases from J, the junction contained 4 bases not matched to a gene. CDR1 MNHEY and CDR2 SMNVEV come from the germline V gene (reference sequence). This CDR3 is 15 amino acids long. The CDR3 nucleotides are TGTGCCAGCAGGATACAGGGGGCTAGCACAGATACGCAGTATTTT. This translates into CASRIQGASTDTQYF.

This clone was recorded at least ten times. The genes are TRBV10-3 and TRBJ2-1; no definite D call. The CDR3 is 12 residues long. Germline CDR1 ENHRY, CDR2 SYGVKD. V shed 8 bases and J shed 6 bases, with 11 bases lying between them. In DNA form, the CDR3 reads TGTGCCATCTCTTCAAGCCGCAATGAGCAGTTCTTC. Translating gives CAISSSRNEQFF.

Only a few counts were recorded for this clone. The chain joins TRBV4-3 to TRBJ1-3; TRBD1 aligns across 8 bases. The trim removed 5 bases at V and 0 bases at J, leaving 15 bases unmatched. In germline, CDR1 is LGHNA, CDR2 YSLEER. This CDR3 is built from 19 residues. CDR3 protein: CASSREAGGAIISGNTIYF. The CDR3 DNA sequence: TGCGCCAGCAGCAGAGAGGCAGGGGGCGCGATCATCTCTGGAAACACCATATATTTT.

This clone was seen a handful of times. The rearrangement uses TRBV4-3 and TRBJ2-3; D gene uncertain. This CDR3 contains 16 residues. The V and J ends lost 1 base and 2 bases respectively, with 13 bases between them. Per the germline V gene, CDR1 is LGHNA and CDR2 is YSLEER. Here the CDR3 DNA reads TGCGCCAGCAGCCAAGGACAAGGAGACTTCACAGATACGCAGTATTTT. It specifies CASSQGQGDFTDTQYF.

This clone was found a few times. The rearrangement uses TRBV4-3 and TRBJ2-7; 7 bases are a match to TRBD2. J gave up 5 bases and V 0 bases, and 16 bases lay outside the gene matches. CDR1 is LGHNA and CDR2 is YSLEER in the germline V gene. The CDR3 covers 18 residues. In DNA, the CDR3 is TGCGCCAGCAGCCAAGATATTATTCGGGCTAGCGGCTACCACGAGCAGTACTTC. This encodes CASSQDIIRASGYHEQYF.

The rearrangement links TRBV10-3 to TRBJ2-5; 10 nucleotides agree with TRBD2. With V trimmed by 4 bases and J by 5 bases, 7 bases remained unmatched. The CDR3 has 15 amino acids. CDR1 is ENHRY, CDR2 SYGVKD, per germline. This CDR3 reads CAISATSGNGETQYF. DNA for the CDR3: TGTGCCATCAGTGCAACTAGCGGGAACGGGGAGACCCAGTACTTC.

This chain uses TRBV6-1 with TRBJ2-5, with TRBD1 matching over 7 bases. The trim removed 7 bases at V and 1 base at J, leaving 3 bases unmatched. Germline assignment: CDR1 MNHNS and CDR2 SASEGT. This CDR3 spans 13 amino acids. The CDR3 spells CASTRQGQETQYF. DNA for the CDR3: TGTGCCAGCACCCGACAGGGCCAAGAGACCCAGTACTTC.